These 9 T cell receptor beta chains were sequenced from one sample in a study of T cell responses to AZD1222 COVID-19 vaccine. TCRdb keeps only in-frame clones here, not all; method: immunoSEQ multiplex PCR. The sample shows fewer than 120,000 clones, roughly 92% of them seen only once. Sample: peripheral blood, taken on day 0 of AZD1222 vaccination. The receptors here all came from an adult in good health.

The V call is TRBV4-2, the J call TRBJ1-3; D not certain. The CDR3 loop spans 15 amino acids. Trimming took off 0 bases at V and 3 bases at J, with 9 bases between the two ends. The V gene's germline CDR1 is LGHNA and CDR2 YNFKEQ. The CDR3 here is CASSQDRGLGNTIYF. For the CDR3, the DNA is TGTGCCAGCAGCCAAGATCGAGGGCTTGGAAACACCATATATTTT.

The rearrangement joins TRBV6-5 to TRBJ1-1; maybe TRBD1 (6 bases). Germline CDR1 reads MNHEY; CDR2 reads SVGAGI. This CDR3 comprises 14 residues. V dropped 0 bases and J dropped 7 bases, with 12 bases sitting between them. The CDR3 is CASSYSDRSGEAFF. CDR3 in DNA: TGTGCCAGCAGTTACTCCGACAGGAGCGGTGAAGCTTTCTTT.

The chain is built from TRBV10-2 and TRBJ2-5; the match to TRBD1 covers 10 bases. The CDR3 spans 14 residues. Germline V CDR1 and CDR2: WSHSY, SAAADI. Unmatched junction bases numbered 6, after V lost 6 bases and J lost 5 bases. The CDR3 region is CASRDRGRWETQYF. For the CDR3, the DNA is TGCGCCAGCAGAGACAGGGGGCGCTGGGAGACCCAGTACTTC.

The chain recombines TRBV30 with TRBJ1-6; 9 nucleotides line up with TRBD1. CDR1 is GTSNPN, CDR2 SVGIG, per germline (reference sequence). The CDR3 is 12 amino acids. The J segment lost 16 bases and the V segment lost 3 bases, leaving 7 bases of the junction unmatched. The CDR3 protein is CAWRGTGYTLHF. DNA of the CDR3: TGTGCCTGGAGGGGGACAGGGTATACTCTCCACTTT.

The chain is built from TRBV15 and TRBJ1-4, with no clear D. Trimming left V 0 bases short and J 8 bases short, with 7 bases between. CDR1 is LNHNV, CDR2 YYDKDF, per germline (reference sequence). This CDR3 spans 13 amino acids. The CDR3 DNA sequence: TGTGCCACCAGCAGAGATAGTGGGGAAAAACTGTTTTTT. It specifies CATSRDSGEKLFF.

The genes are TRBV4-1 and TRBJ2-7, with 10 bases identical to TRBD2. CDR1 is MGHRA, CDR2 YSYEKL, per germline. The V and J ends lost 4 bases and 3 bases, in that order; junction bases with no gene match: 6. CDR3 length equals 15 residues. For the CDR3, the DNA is TGCGCCAGCAGCCTTAGCGGGGGGCCCCGCTACGAGCAGTACTTC. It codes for CASSLSGGPRYEQYF.

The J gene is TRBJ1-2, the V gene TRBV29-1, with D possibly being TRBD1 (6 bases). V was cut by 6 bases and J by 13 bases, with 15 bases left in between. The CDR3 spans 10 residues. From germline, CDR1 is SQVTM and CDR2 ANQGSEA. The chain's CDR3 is CSVRDRTGTF. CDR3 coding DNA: TGCAGCGTCCGCGACAGGACTGGCACCTTC. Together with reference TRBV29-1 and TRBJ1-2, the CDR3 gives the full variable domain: SAVISQKPSRDICQRGTSLTIQCQVDSQVTMMFWYRQQPGQSLTLIATANQGSEATYESGFVIDKFPISRPNLTFSTLTVSNMSPEDSSIYLCSVRDRTGTFGSGTRLTVV.

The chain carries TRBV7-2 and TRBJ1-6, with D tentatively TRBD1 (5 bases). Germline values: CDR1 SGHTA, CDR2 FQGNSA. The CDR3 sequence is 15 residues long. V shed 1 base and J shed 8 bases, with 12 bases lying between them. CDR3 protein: CASSLGGGVDSPLHF. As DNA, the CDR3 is TGTGCCAGCAGCTTAGGGGGGGGAGTCGATTCACCCCTCCACTTT.

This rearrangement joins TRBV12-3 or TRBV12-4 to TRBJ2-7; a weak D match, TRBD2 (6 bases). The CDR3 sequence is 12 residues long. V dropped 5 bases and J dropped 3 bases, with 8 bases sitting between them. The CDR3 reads CASSPGGYEQYF. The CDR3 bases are TGTGCCAGCAGTCCCGGGGGCTACGAGCAGTACTTC.